Following are 26 T cell receptor beta chains from one sample sequenced in a study of CD4 T cells in relation to SARS-CoV-2 and coronaviruses. Unexposed donor CD4+ T cells date from about 2011-2018, before the COVID-19 pandemic. CD4+ T cells were isolated from the cells after about 11 days of culture. Here immunoSEQ multiplex PCR was the method, and the copy in TCRdb shows in-frame clones only, minus some. The sample shows around 25,000 clones, more than 65% of them seen only once. These receptors' antigens are unknown. The sequencing sample was made of CD4+ T cells from PBMCs, cultured in vitro. The receptors were gathered from a human donor in good health.

The chain is built from TRBV5-1 and TRBJ2-7, with 10 bases fitting TRBD2. The CDR3 contains 14 residues. V lost 0 bases, J lost 3 bases, and 0 bases stayed unmatched. Germline CDR1 reads SGHRS; CDR2 reads YFSETQ. The DNA of the CDR3 is TGCGCCAGCAGCTTGGGGACTAGCGGCTACGAGCAGTACTTC. Protein: CASSLGTSGYEQYF.

The genes are TRBV2 and TRBJ2-7; the match to TRBD1 covers 7 bases. Germline values: CDR1 SNHLY, CDR2 FYNNEI. The CDR3 spans 15 residues. Trimming removed 4 bases from V and 3 bases from J; junction bases left unmatched: 9. CDR3 loop: CASSVSTGVVYEQYF. The CDR3 coding sequence is TGTGCCAGCAGTGTTTCTACAGGGGTTGTCTACGAGCAGTACTTC.

The chain combines TRBV5-5 with TRBJ2-7, with D uncertain. The CDR3 totals 12 residues. CDR1 SGHKS and CDR2 YYEKEE come from the germline V gene (reference sequence). Deletions cut 4 bases from V and 3 bases from J, with 8 bases between. CDR3 DNA sequence: TGTGCCAGCAGCCGCGGTAACTACGAGCAGTACTTC. Protein sequence: CASSRGNYEQYF.

The chain recombines TRBV30 with TRBJ1-1, with 11 bases identical to TRBD1. Germline-derived CDR1 and CDR2 are GTSNPN and SVGIG (reference sequence). With V trimmed by 1 base and J by 1 base, 5 bases remained unmatched. The CDR3 length is 16 residues. The CDR3, as DNA: TGTGCCTGGAGTGCAGTGGGGACAGGGGGGAACACTGAAGCTTTCTTT. It translates to CAWSAVGTGGNTEAFF.

The chain links TRBV20-1 to TRBJ2-3, with 8 positions matching TRBD2. The CDR3 is 15 residues long. Per the germline V gene, CDR1 is DFQATT and CDR2 is SNEGSKA (reference sequence). The V segment lost 3 bases and the J segment 0 bases; nucleotides outside the gene matches: 5. DNA for the CDR3: TGCAGTGCTAGTGGTCGCGGGAGGAGCACAGATACGCAGTATTTT. Encoded protein: CSASGRGRSTDTQYF.

The CDR3 sequence: CASNTRFTSSGANVLTF. The CDR3 DNA reads as TGCGCCAGCAACACCAGGTTTACAAGCTCTGGGGCCAACGTCCTGACTTTC. The chain is built from TRBV5-1 and TRBJ2-6; no definite D call. V was cut by 6 bases and J by 0 bases, with 16 bases left in between. The length of the CDR3 is 17 residues. The germline gives CDR1 SGHRS, CDR2 YFSETQ.

This clone has a handful of counts. V and J are TRBV2 and TRBJ1-1; no reliable D call. Germline CDR1 reads SNHLY; CDR2 reads FYNNEI. The CDR3 is 13 residues long. V was shortened by 2 bases and J by 0 bases, with 4 bases between the two germline ends. CDR3 protein: CASSERVNTEAFF. In DNA form, the CDR3 reads TGTGCCAGCAGTGAACGGGTGAACACTGAAGCTTTCTTT. Combining the CDR3 with reference TRBV2 and TRBJ1-1 gives the whole variable domain EPEVTQTPSHQVTQMGQEVILRCVPISNHLYFYWYRQILGQKVEFLVSFYNNEISEKSEIFDDQFSVERPDGSNFTLKIRSTKLEDSAMYFCASSERVNTEAFFGQGTRLTVV.

This chain joins TRBV4-2 and TRBJ1-6; 8 bases fit TRBD1. Germline-derived CDR1 and CDR2 are LGHNA and YNFKEQ. The CDR3 covers 16 residues. Trimming cost V 4 bases and J 5 bases; bases outside gene matches: 7. CDR3 nucleotides: TGTGCCAGCAGCCGAACAGGGGGACCTGATAATTCACCCCTCCACTTT. It encodes CASSRTGGPDNSPLHF.

This rearrangement joins TRBV7-9 to TRBJ2-2, with 9 bases matching TRBD1. The CDR3 covers 17 residues. V lost 0 bases to trimming and J lost 4 bases; unmatched junction nucleotides: 6. Germline V gene data show CDR1 as SEHNR and CDR2 as FQNEAQ (reference sequence). CDR3 sequence (DNA): TGTGCCAGCAGCTTAGCCCGGACAGGGGCAGGCACCGGGGAGCTGTTTTTT. It is translated as CASSLARTGAGTGELFF.

This chain links TRBV2 with TRBJ2-1; 9 positions agree with TRBD2. The V gene's germline CDR1 is SNHLY and CDR2 FYNNEI. The CDR3 is 16 residues long. J was trimmed by 8 bases and V by 3 bases; bases with no gene match: 11. The CDR3 reads CASSDGGRALVDEQFF. DNA of the CDR3: TGTGCCAGCAGTGACGGCGGGAGGGCCCTCGTGGATGAGCAGTTCTTC.

J is TRBJ2-5 and V is TRBV5-1; TRBD1 aligns across 9 bases. The CDR3 spans 15 residues. From germline, CDR1 is SGHRS and CDR2 YFSETQ. The junction had 2 bases not matched to a gene; V was cut back by 2 bases and J by 0 bases. The CDR3 is CASSFGQGYQETQYF. CDR3 nucleotide sequence: TGCGCCAGCAGCTTCGGACAGGGGTACCAAGAGACCCAGTACTTC.

The chain uses TRBV14 and TRBJ2-1, with 15 bases fitting TRBD2. Germline V gene lookup returns CDR1 SGHDN and CDR2 FVKESK. After removal of 6 bases from V and 8 bases from J, the junction contained 11 bases not matched to a gene. This CDR3 is 17 amino acids long. The CDR3 loop is CASSPGTSGRLSHEQFF. The CDR3 DNA reads as TGTGCCAGCAGTCCCGGGACTAGCGGGAGGTTGAGCCATGAGCAGTTCTTC.

This clone was counted between two and nine times. The genes are TRBV28 and TRBJ2-7; D not resolved. Germline V gene data show CDR1 as MDHEN and CDR2 as SYDVKM. The length of the CDR3 is 13 residues. V lost 7 bases to trimming and J lost 3 bases, with 13 bases between them. CDR3 in amino acids: CASTKSTVYEQYF. The CDR3 DNA is TGTGCCAGCACCAAGTCTACTGTCTACGAGCAGTACTTC. Using reference TRBV28 and TRBJ2-7 for the parts outside the CDR3, the full variable domain is DVKVTQSSRYLVKRTGEKVFLECVQDMDHENMFWYRQDPGLGLRLIYFSYDVKMKEKGDIPEGYSVSREKKERFSLILESASTNQTSMYLCASTKSTVYEQYFGPGTRLTVT.

This clone was observed a single time. The genes are TRBV19 and TRBJ1-1; 8 nucleotides match TRBD1. CDR3 size: 19 residues. Trimming cost V 4 bases and J 1 base; bases outside gene matches: 17. Germline CDR1 is LNHDA and CDR2 is SQIVND (reference sequence). CDR3 nucleotides: TGTGCCAGTAGTACCTTAGGAGTCCCGGGACAGGACCAGAACACTGAAGCTTTCTTT. This encodes CASSTLGVPGQDQNTEAFF.

This chain links TRBV9 with TRBJ2-7, with TRBD2 matching over 7 bases. The CDR3 is 13 residues long. V was pared by 0 bases and J by 5 bases, with 2 bases of the junction left unmatched. Looked up from germline, CDR1 is SGDLS and CDR2 is YYNGEE. CDR3 bases: TGTGCCAGCAGCGTAGCGGCGGGGGACGAGCAGTACTTC. Amino acid sequence: CASSVAAGDEQYF.

V is TRBV15 and J is TRBJ1-5, with a possible D match to TRBD1 (5 bases). With 2 bases removed from V and 5 bases from J, the gap between germline ends came to 13 bases. This CDR3 region has 15 residues. CDR1 LNHNV and CDR2 YYDKDF come from the germline V gene (reference sequence). The CDR3 region has the DNA TGTGCCACCAGCAGAACATTGACAGTCGATCAGCCCCAGCATTTT. Its translation is CATSRTLTVDQPQHF.

J is TRBJ1-1 and V is TRBV30; D is uncertain. The germline V and J ends were trimmed by 0 bases and 0 bases, with 5 bases remaining between them. CDR3 length: 13 residues. From germline, CDR1 is GTSNPN and CDR2 SVGIG (reference sequence). The CDR3 DNA follows: TGTGCCTGGAGTGTCCGGGTGAACACTGAAGCTTTCTTT. Amino acid sequence: CAWSVRVNTEAFF. The full variable domain, completed using reference TRBV30 and TRBJ1-1, is SQTIHQWPATLVQPVGSPLSLECTVEGTSNPNLYWYRQAAGRGLQLLFYSVGIGQISSEVPQNLSASRPQDRQFILSSKKLLLSDSGFYLCAWSVRVNTEAFFGQGTRLTVV.

J is TRBJ2-4 and V is TRBV28; TRBD2 is a possible D gene (5 bases). Germline-derived CDR1 and CDR2 are MDHEN and SYDVKM. The CDR3 loop spans 15 amino acids. Trimming pared 8 bases from V and 0 bases from J, leaving 14 bases between. The CDR3 spells CASRSSGLAKNIQYF. In DNA, the CDR3 is TGTGCCAGCCGATCCTCAGGACTAGCCAAAAACATTCAGTACTTC.

The chain is built from TRBV6-5 and TRBJ2-5, with D possibly being TRBD2 (5 bases). The V end lost 6 bases, the J end lost 1 base, and 15 bases lay between the germline ends. The CDR3 is 15 amino acids. Germline V gene sequence: CDR1 MNHEY, CDR2 SVGAGI. CDR3 loop: CASRRDEVVQETQYF. DNA of the CDR3: TGTGCCAGCAGGAGGGATGAGGTCGTCCAAGAGACCCAGTACTTC.

The chain is built from TRBV5-8 and TRBJ2-7; 10 bases are shared with TRBD1. V was clipped by 5 bases and J by 1 base; unmatched bases: 6. The CDR3 length is 15 residues. Germline CDR1 reads SGHTS; CDR2 reads YDEGEE. In nucleotides, the CDR3 is TGTGCCAGCAGGAGACCGGGACAGGGGTCCTACGAGCAGTACTTC. Its protein product is CASRRPGQGSYEQYF.

This rearrangement joins TRBV5-1 to TRBJ1-2; tentative D call: TRBD1 (5 bases). Germline assignment: CDR1 SGHRS and CDR2 YFSETQ. V was clipped by 0 bases and J by 0 bases, with 18 bases between them. CDR3 length: 18 amino acids. For the CDR3, the DNA is TGCGCCAGCAGCTTGGCCGGGGCAGGAAGGCAAGCTAACTATGGCTACACCTTC. Encoded protein: CASSLAGAGRQANYGYTF.

V gene TRBV19 combines with J gene TRBJ2-4; 10 bases are a match to TRBD1. The germline gives CDR1 LNHDA, CDR2 SQIVND (reference sequence). Losses at the gene ends were 6 bases for V and 2 bases for J; bases not matched to a gene: 10. The CDR3 length is 17 residues. The CDR3 DNA sequence: TGTGCCAGTAGATCTCTAGACAGGGGGCTGACCAAAAACATTCAGTACTTC. Translation gives CASRSLDRGLTKNIQYF.

This chain uses TRBV6-4 with TRBJ2-3; 9 nucleotides align to TRBD2. This CDR3 region has 16 residues. The V gene end was trimmed by 2 bases and the J gene end by 5 bases; junction bases not matched to a gene: 8. CDR1 MRHNA and CDR2 SNTAGT come from the germline V gene. CDR3 in DNA: TGTGCCAGCAGTGACCGAATAGCGGGAGCGGGAGATACGCAGTATTTT. It codes for CASSDRIAGAGDTQYF.

J is TRBJ2-1 and V is TRBV2; 9 bases match TRBD1. CDR1 is SNHLY, CDR2 FYNNEI, per germline. The CDR3 sequence is 15 residues long. J was trimmed by 7 bases and V by 8 bases; bases with no gene match: 12. The CDR3 is CASGLTGGLSNEQFF. Here the CDR3 DNA reads TGTGCCAGCGGCTTGACAGGGGGACTCTCGAATGAGCAGTTCTTC.

The chain couples TRBV30 to TRBJ2-5, with D maybe TRBD2 (6 bases). The V end was cut by 5 bases, the J end by 1 base, with 20 bases between. Germline assignment: CDR1 GTSNPN and CDR2 SVGIG (reference sequence). CDR3 size: 16 residues. This CDR3 reads CAWSRYGGPIQETQYF. The CDR3, as DNA: TGTGCCTGGTCCCGGTATGGAGGGCCGATCCAAGAGACCCAGTACTTC. Based on the CDR3 plus reference TRBV30 and TRBJ2-5, the full variable domain is SQTIHQWPATLVQPVGSPLSLECTVEGTSNPNLYWYRQAAGRGLQLLFYSVGIGQISSEVPQNLSASRPQDRQFILSSKKLLLSDSGFYLCAWSRYGGPIQETQYFGPGTRLLVL.

The chain employs TRBV6-1 and TRBJ1-5; a weak D match, TRBD1 (6 bases). V lost 6 bases to trimming and J lost 1 base, with 10 bases between them. The CDR3 totals 14 residues. CDR1 and CDR2 (germline): MNHNS, SASEGT. The CDR3 here is CASSITGSNQPQHF. As DNA, the CDR3 is TGTGCCAGCAGCATCACAGGGAGCAATCAGCCCCAGCATTTT.